The source of this T cell receptor beta chain is a study of T cell responses to AZD1222 COVID-19 vaccine. Study details: The analysis combined second doses at about 4 or about 12 weeks. General study results and limits: Two doses of AZD1222 preceded a rise in Spike-specific TCR breadth and depth. Sampled repertoires all dated from after the peak T cell response. Possibly, clonal diversity was underestimated; donors were largely white British and included more females.

Points on this clone: Its antigen is as yet unknown. Other DNA sequences from this sample encode an identical CDR3 as well.

The CDR3 contains 14 residues. Deletions cut 0 bases from V and 5 bases from J, with 8 bases between. CDR1 and CDR2 from the germline V gene are SGHNT and YYREEE (reference sequence). Sequencing used immunoSEQ multiplex PCR; TCRdb keeps in-frame clones, though not all of them. Among approximately 180,000 clones listed, 80% to 90% were seen once. The chain couples TRBV5-4 to TRBJ2-2; D not resolved. The TCR comes from an adult in good health. The sample was peripheral blood, taken on day 0 of AZD1222 vaccination. The DNA of the CDR3 is TGTGCCAGCAGCTTGGATTCAGGTACCGGGGAGCTGTTTTTT. This codes for CASSLDSGTGELFF. Supplemented by reference TRBV5-4 and TRBJ2-2, the full variable domain reads ETGVTQSPTHLIKTRGQQVTLRCSSQSGHNTVSWYQQALGQGPQFIFQYYREEENGRGNFPPRFSGLQFPNYSSELNVNALELDDSALYLCASSLDSGTGELFFGEGSRLTVL.